The 9 T cell receptor beta chains below all came from one sample that was sequenced in a study of blood T cell repertoires in COVID-19. Clones were sequenced by immunoSEQ multiplex PCR, and TCRdb holds only the in-frame ones, with some missing. The table lists around 300,000 clones, roughly 88% of them singletons, with 2.5% to 3% in the top ten. Sequenced input: peripheral blood. The receptors shown here come from a woman aged 25 to 45 with active or convalescent COVID-19.

The gene calls are TRBV27 and TRBJ1-1, with TRBD1 as a possible D gene (6 bases). Per germline, CDR1 MNHEY and CDR2 SMNVEV (reference sequence). V lost 7 bases, J lost 7 bases, and 22 bases lay in between. The CDR3 consists of 15 residues. CDR3 nucleotides: TGTGCCAGCAAAACTACAGGGAGGGGAACAGGTGAAGCTTTCTTT. Its protein is CASKTTGRGTGEAFF.

V is TRBV13 and J is TRBJ2-3; 14 positions match TRBD2. CDR1 is PRHDT, CDR2 FYEKMQ, per germline (reference sequence). After removal of 4 bases from V and 2 bases from J, the junction contained 14 bases not matched to a gene. This CDR3 comprises 20 residues. For the CDR3, the DNA is TGTGCCAGCAGCTCCAAAGACGGGACTAGCGGGGGCCCCTACACAGATACGCAGTATTTT. Protein product: CASSSKDGTSGGPYTDTQYF.

The chain employs TRBV27 and TRBJ2-3, with 10 positions matching TRBD1. The CDR3 runs to 17 residues. Trimming took 6 bases from V and 5 from J; bases not matched to a gene: 14. Per the germline V gene, CDR1 is MNHEY and CDR2 is SMNVEV (reference sequence). Written as DNA, the CDR3 is TGTGCCAGCAGCCCGGGACAGGGGCGGCCTAACGTAGATACGCAGTATTTT. This encodes CASSPGQGRPNVDTQYF.

The rearrangement uses TRBV7-9 and TRBJ2-1; 10 bases fit TRBD2. Losses at the gene ends were 0 bases for V and 7 bases for J; bases not matched to a gene: 6. The germline V gene has CDR1 SEHNR and CDR2 FQNEAQ (reference sequence). This CDR3 region has 16 residues. The CDR3 bases are TGTGCCAGCAGCTTAGCTGGACTAGCGGCGGAGAATGAGCAGTTCTTC. Protein: CASSLAGLAAENEQFF.

The rearrangement uses TRBV4-3 and TRBJ1-1; D is unresolved. The CDR3 extends over 14 amino acids. Trimming pared 5 bases from V and 1 base from J, leaving 11 bases between. Germline CDR1 LGHNA, CDR2 YSLEER. The CDR3: CASSYSHRNTEAFF. The CDR3 DNA is TGCGCCAGCAGCTATTCTCACAGGAACACTGAAGCTTTCTTT.

The chain employs TRBV6-4 and TRBJ2-1; 7 bases are a match to TRBD1. V lost 2 bases to trimming and J lost 1 base; unmatched junction nucleotides: 5. The CDR3 is made up of 16 amino acids. CDR1 is MRHNA and CDR2 is SNTAGT in the germline V gene. This CDR3 is CASSDPLGQSYNEQFF. The CDR3 DNA follows: TGTGCCAGCAGTGACCCATTGGGACAGTCCTACAATGAGCAGTTCTTC.

A few counts support this clone. The V and J genes are TRBV6-5 and TRBJ1-1; 7 bases align to TRBD1. The CDR3 is 16 amino acids. Trimming cost V 0 bases and J 4 bases; bases outside gene matches: 8. Germline CDR1 reads MNHEY; CDR2 reads SVGAGI. CDR3 sequence: CASSYSGLTGATEAFF. As DNA, the CDR3 is TGTGCCAGCAGTTACTCTGGACTCACAGGGGCCACTGAAGCTTTCTTT.

The chain links TRBV7-8 to TRBJ2-3; a weak D match, TRBD2 (6 bases). Trimming removed 8 bases at V and 2 bases at J, with 17 bases between. Germline V gives CDR1 SGHVS, CDR2 FQNEAQ. The CDR3 runs to 15 residues. CDR3 in amino acids: CASVSPGLTTDTQYF. In DNA form, the CDR3 reads TGTGCCAGCGTGTCACCGGGACTCACCACAGATACGCAGTATTTT.

The chain links TRBV4-3 to TRBJ2-3, with 9 bases matching TRBD1. V was clipped by 2 bases and J by 6 bases; unmatched bases: 3. Germline CDR1 is LGHNA and CDR2 is YSLEER. The CDR3 runs 14 residues. CDR3 nucleotides: TGCGCCAGCAGCCAAAGGACAGGGGACGATACGCAGTATTTT. It codes for CASSQRTGDDTQYF.